These 12 T cell receptor beta chains originate from one sample sequenced in a study of beta chain features in type 1 diabetes. All of the isolated RNA was reverse transcribed, so expressed TCRB transcripts were sequenced. Produced via immunoSEQ multiplex PCR; TCRdb's table is partial and in-frame only. The sample shows some 200,000 clones, about 11% of them seen only once. The sequenced sample consisted of central memory CD4+ T cells from blood. Every receptor here comes from a man aged 18 to 35 in good health.

V usage is TRBV18 and J usage is TRBJ1-1; D unclear. The CDR3 runs 14 residues. From germline, CDR1 is KGHSH and CDR2 LQKENI. Trimming removed 3 bases at V and 5 bases at J, with 13 bases between. The CDR3 DNA is TGTGCCAGCTCACCCCTCAATGCGCGGACTGAAGCTTTCTTT. This translates into CASSPLNARTEAFF.

The table lists this clone with a few counts. This chain links TRBV7-2 with TRBJ2-3; D ambiguous. Germline values: CDR1 SGHTA, CDR2 FQGNSA. The V end lost 2 bases, the J end lost 2 bases, and 8 bases lay between the germline ends. This CDR3 is built from 14 residues. The CDR3 spells CASSLKPNTDTQYF. The CDR3 coding sequence is TGTGCCAGCAGCTTAAAACCGAACACAGATACGCAGTATTTT. Full variable domain (rest looked up from reference TRBV7-2 and TRBJ2-3): GAGVSQSPSNKVTEKGKDVELRCDPISGHTALYWYRQSLGQGLEFLIYFQGNSAPDKSGLPSDRFSAERTGGSVSTLTIQRTQQEDSAVYLCASSLKPNTDTQYFGPGTRLTVL.

This clone was observed a few times. CDR3 residues: CASSLAGPSGTDTQYF. The DNA for the CDR3 is TGTGCCAGCAGCTTAGCAGGGCCTAGCGGCACAGATACGCAGTATTTT. V usage is TRBV7-9 and J usage is TRBJ2-3; tentatively, D is TRBD2 (6 bases). This CDR3 region has 16 residues. Germline V gene data show CDR1 as SEHNR and CDR2 as FQNEAQ (reference sequence). The V gene lost 0 bases and the J gene lost 1 base, with 11 bases spanning the gap.

Here the CDR3 DNA reads TGTGCCAGCGACAGGGGGCAGAACTATGGCTACACCTTC. Amino acids: CASDRGQNYGYTF. J is TRBJ1-2 and V is TRBV19; 10 positions match TRBD1. CDR1 and CDR2 from the germline V gene are LNHDA and SQIVND (reference sequence). The V and J ends lost 9 bases and 2 bases, in that order; junction bases with no gene match: 3. The CDR3 contains 13 residues.

This chain links TRBV7-2 with TRBJ2-7; 7 bases map to TRBD2. The CDR3 consists of 15 residues. Trimming cost V 3 bases and J 3 bases; bases outside gene matches: 8. In germline, CDR1 is SGHTA, CDR2 FQGNSA. The CDR3 protein is CASSLASGDYYEQYF. The CDR3 region has the DNA TGTGCCAGCAGCTTGGCTAGCGGAGATTACTACGAGCAGTACTTC.

CDR3 protein: CASSLGPTGIGIQYF. The CDR3 DNA sequence: TGTGCCAGCAGCTTAGGACCTACAGGGATTGGCATTCAGTACTTC. V gene TRBV7-2 combines with J gene TRBJ2-4; a possible D gene is TRBD1 (6 bases). Germline CDR1 SGHTA, CDR2 FQGNSA. The CDR3 covers 15 residues. Trimming removed 1 base from V and 9 bases from J, with 16 bases in between.

This clone was seen more than once but under ten times. The rearrangement links TRBV5-4 to TRBJ2-1, with 7 positions matching TRBD2. Germline CDR1 reads SGHNT; CDR2 reads YYREEE (reference sequence). CDR3 length: 12 amino acids. Trimming took 4 bases from V and 13 from J; bases not matched to a gene: 8. In DNA, the CDR3 is TGTGCCAGCAGCCCTTACGCGGGAGCTCAGTTCTTC. Amino acids: CASSPYAGAQFF. Full variable domain (outside the CDR3, taken from reference TRBV5-4 and TRBJ2-1): ETGVTQSPTHLIKTRGQQVTLRCSSQSGHNTVSWYQQALGQGPQFIFQYYREEENGRGNFPPRFSGLQFPNYSSELNVNALELDDSALYLCASSPYAGAQFFGPGTRLTVL.

This clone has a handful of counts. Other DNA sequences in the sample encode the same CDR3. The chain uses TRBV5-4 and TRBJ2-5; 14 nucleotides align to TRBD2. CDR3 size: 15 residues. Germline loops: CDR1 SGHNT, CDR2 YYREEE (reference sequence). V lost 4 bases to trimming and J lost 4 bases; unmatched junction nucleotides: 3. CDR3 nucleotide sequence: TGTGCCAGCAGCCGAGGACTAGCGGGAGGAGAGACCCAGTACTTC. It yields the protein CASSRGLAGGETQYF. Full variable domain (outside the CDR3, taken from reference TRBV5-4 and TRBJ2-5): ETGVTQSPTHLIKTRGQQVTLRCSSQSGHNTVSWYQQALGQGPQFIFQYYREEENGRGNFPPRFSGLQFPNYSSELNVNALELDDSALYLCASSRGLAGGETQYFGPGTRLLVL.

The V call is TRBV29-1, the J call TRBJ2-1, with 10 bases lining up with TRBD2. Trimming took 7 bases from V and 1 from J; bases not matched to a gene: 7. The germline V gene encodes CDR1 SQVTM and CDR2 ANQGSEA. This CDR3 is 15 amino acids long. As DNA, the CDR3 is TGCAGCGGGGGACTAGCGCTACAATCCTACAATGAGCAGTTCTTC. Amino acids: CSGGLALQSYNEQFF.

This clone came up a few times. J is TRBJ1-4 and V is TRBV2; weak D call: TRBD1 (6 bases). Germline assignment: CDR1 SNHLY and CDR2 FYNNEI. CDR3 size: 14 residues. V dropped 6 bases and J dropped 4 bases, with 12 bases sitting between them. The chain's CDR3 is CASRTDSYNEKLFF. Here the CDR3 DNA reads TGTGCCAGCAGAACGGACAGCTATAATGAAAAACTGTTTTTT.

As concerns this clone: A far more abundant clone sits one base away, making this likely a read error. The V and J genes are TRBV13 and TRBJ2-1, with TRBD2 matching over 7 bases. Germline V gene lookup returns CDR1 PRHDT and CDR2 FYEKMQ (reference sequence). The CDR3 contains 16 residues. J lost 4 bases, V lost 1 base, and 7 bases had no gene match. The CDR3 sequence is CASSLVGSGIYNEQFF. CDR3 coding DNA: TGTGCCAGCAGCTTAGTGGGCAGCGGGATATACAATGAGCAGTTCTTC.

This clone was seen ten or more times. The chain links TRBV21-1 to TRBJ2-7; the D call TRBD2 from the table was never checked on the DNA. TRBV21-1 is reported as a pseudogene. This CDR3 is built from 16 residues. The CDR3 nucleotides are TGTGCCAGCAGCAGGGGGGGACTAGCGCAAGCCTACGAGCAGTACTTC. This sequence encodes CASSRGGLAQAYEQYF.